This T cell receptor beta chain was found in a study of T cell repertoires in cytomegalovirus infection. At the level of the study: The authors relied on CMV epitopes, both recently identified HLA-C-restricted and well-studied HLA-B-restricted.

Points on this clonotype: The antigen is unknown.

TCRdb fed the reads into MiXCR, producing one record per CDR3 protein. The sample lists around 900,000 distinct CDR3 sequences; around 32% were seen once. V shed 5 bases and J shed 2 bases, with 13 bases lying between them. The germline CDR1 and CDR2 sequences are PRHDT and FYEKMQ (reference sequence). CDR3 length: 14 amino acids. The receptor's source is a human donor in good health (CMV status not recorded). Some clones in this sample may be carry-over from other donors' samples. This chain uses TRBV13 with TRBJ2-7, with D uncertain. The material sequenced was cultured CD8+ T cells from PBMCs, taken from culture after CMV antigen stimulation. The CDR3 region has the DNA TGTGCCAGCAGCCCCGACACGATTCCCTACGAGCAGTACTTC. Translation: CASSPDTIPYEQYF.